This T cell receptor (beta chain) emerged from a study of blood T cell repertoires in COVID-19 (dated by TCRdb to 2020 to 2021). Regarding the research as a whole: The collaborator samples originated in the United States, Italy and Spain and spanned the acute and convalescent phases of COVID-19. The prospective study material was composed of cDNA or gDNA derived from T cells, B-cell-depleted T cells, or PBMCs. The dataset comprised deeply sampled blood TCRbeta repertoires from subjects exposed to, actively infected with, or recovered from COVID-19. The repertoires were made available in a free public database intended to serve as a resource for research on the immune response to SARS-CoV-2. The samples were drawn from two sources: the first 160 participants of the ongoing ImmuneRACE study, and 1,254 subjects contributed by 6 global collaborators. Sample metadata almost always included a de-identified subject ID, COVID-19 status, age in years and sex. HLA class I and class II types, where available, came from metadata supplied by the sample provider rather than from assay-based typing.

TCRbeta CDR3 regions were amplified from genomic DNA by means of the immunoSEQ Assay, a bias-controlled multiplex PCR. The original pipeline was this. The number of nucleated cells in each sample was estimated from the amplification of reference gene primers within the assay. To quantify the absolute abundance of each unique TCRbeta CDR3 rearrangement, sequence reads were collapsed and filtered. Productive Simpson clonality was computed per sample as the square root of Simpson's diversity index over productive rearrangements. TCRdb holds this immuneACCESS table with in-frame rearrangements only. Some clones are missing; in checked studies, unresolved V genes explain under half, and the rest has no known cause. That table supplies the V and J calls and clone size; D and trimming were determined from the DNA. For this sample there are roughly 75,000 clones; approximately 90% appear just once. The ten largest clones add up to about 0.56% of the sample.

Results and caveats for the whole study, not just this receptor: The amount of clinical and demographic metadata varied by source and participant and was provided uncurated.

The CDR3 spans 14 residues, from the cysteine through the phenylalanine. The kept DNA is CDR3 alone, 42 bases in frame from the first base. Here V drops 5 bases and J drops 4 bases, and the junction holds 5 bases not matched to any gene. Sequences SGHRS (CDR1) and YFSETQ (CDR2) are obtained from the germline V gene. Whole blood was collected in K2EDTA tubes by collaborating institutions according to the institutions' own protocols. For TCRbeta analysis, collaborators shipped samples as frozen whole blood, isolated PBMCs, or DNA extracted from either of those sample types. Notes on this clone: Its antigen has not been determined. No much larger clonotype is one base removed from it; base qualities were not supplied.

Sequenced sample: peripheral blood. The source of this sequence is a man aged 60 to 75 with acute or convalescent COVID-19. Here the chain combines TRBV5-1 and TRBJ2-5, with 10 middle bases fitting TRBD2. The CDR3 in this case is CASRSGRAGETQYF. Read as DNA, the sequence is TGCGCCAGCAGAAGCGGGAGGGCCGGAGAGACCCAGTACTTC.